This passage covers 9 T cell receptor beta chains from one sample sequenced in a study of blood T cell repertoires in COVID-19. Profiled with immunoSEQ multiplex PCR; TCRdb holds only in-frame clones, not every one. The sample lists approximately 150,000 clones; over 75% were seen once. Sequencing input: peripheral blood. These receptor sequences come from a human donor in a cohort sampled during active COVID-19.

In its sample, this clone was seen once. The chain has TRBV6-2 or TRBV6-3 and TRBJ2-5, with TRBD2 identical over 7 bases. The trim removed 2 bases at V and 5 bases at J, leaving 8 bases unmatched. Germline CDR1 and CDR2: MNHEY and SVGEGT. This CDR3 comprises 15 residues. The CDR3 nucleotides read TGTGCCAGCAGTTACGGGAGACTAGCACCGGAGACCCAGTACTTC. Its translation is CASSYGRLAPETQYF.

The rearrangement joins TRBV27 to TRBJ2-2, with 8 positions matching TRBD2. CDR1 MNHEY and CDR2 SMNVEV come from the germline V gene (reference sequence). V gave up 4 bases and J gave up 5 bases; unmatched junction bases: 6. This CDR3 contains 15 residues. CDR3 bases: TGTGCCAGCAGTTCGGGACTAGTGACGACCGGGGAGCTGTTTTTT. Its protein is CASSSGLVTTGELFF.

This clone was seen only a few times. The chain combines TRBV28 with TRBJ1-1, with TRBD1 identical over 11 bases. The CDR3 consists of 15 residues. In germline, CDR1 is MDHEN, CDR2 SYDVKM. V was clipped by 6 bases and J by 6 bases; unmatched bases: 9. As DNA, the CDR3 is TGTGCCAGCAGGACCGGGACAGGGGGGAGCGCTGAAGCTTTCTTT. Translation gives CASRTGTGGSAEAFF.

The chain couples TRBV14 to TRBJ1-2, with unresolved D. Germline loops: CDR1 SGHDN, CDR2 FVKESK. Deletions cut 6 bases from V and 2 bases from J, with 10 bases between. CDR3 size: 13 residues. CDR3 sequence: CASSSVANYGYTF. In DNA, the CDR3 is TGTGCCAGCAGTTCCGTAGCGAACTATGGCTACACCTTC. The whole variable domain, remainder taken from reference TRBV14 and TRBJ1-2, is EAGVTQFPSHSVIEKGQTVTLRCDPISGHDNLYWYRRVMGKEIKFLLHFVKESKQDESGMPNNRFLAERTGGTYSTLKVQPAELEDSGVYFCASSSVANYGYTFGSGTRLTVV.

The chain links TRBV24-1 to TRBJ2-7, with TRBD1 matching over 8 bases. The CDR3 runs to 14 residues. V trimming: 3 bases; J trimming: 3 bases; junction bases outside the gene matches: 3. Germline lookup yields CDR1 KGHDR and CDR2 SFDVKD. The CDR3 bases are TGTGCCACCAGTGATCAAGACAGGGGCTACGAGCAGTACTTC. The encoded protein is CATSDQDRGYEQYF.

The chain is built from TRBV5-1 and TRBJ2-7; 12 bases agree with TRBD2. The V gene's germline CDR1 is SGHRS and CDR2 YFSETQ. Trimming removed 3 bases from V and 4 bases from J; junction bases left unmatched: 5. The CDR3 totals 15 residues. The CDR3 bases are TGCGCCAGCAGCTACACTAGCGGGGGGTCTTACGAGCAGTACTTC. Encoded protein: CASSYTSGGSYEQYF.

CDR3 region: CASSRLGEETQYF. The DNA for the CDR3 is TGTGCCAGCAGCCGACTAGGGGAAGAGACCCAGTACTTC. V and J are TRBV14 and TRBJ2-5; the D gene is possibly TRBD2 (6 bases). The CDR3 loop spans 13 amino acids. CDR1 SGHDN and CDR2 FVKESK come from the germline V gene. The V end lost 4 bases, the J end lost 3 bases, and 9 bases lay between the germline ends. Full variable domain (remainder filled in from reference TRBV14 and TRBJ2-5): EAGVTQFPSHSVIEKGQTVTLRCDPISGHDNLYWYRRVMGKEIKFLLHFVKESKQDESGMPNNRFLAERTGGTYSTLKVQPAELEDSGVYFCASSRLGEETQYFGPGTRLLVL.

V gene TRBV27 combines with J gene TRBJ2-3, with D perhaps matching TRBD2 (6 bases). Germline V gene data show CDR1 as MNHEY and CDR2 as SMNVEV (reference sequence). The CDR3 is 15 amino acids. Trimming removed 6 bases at V and 6 bases at J, with 19 bases between. CDR3 loop: CASRPKAGWEDTQYF. CDR3 DNA: TGTGCCAGCAGACCGAAGGCGGGGTGGGAGGATACGCAGTATTTT.

The V call is TRBV5-4, the J call TRBJ1-6, with 8 nucleotides matching TRBD1. The V segment lost 0 bases and the J segment 0 bases; nucleotides outside the gene matches: 5. This CDR3 spans 18 amino acids. Germline V gene lookup returns CDR1 SGHNT and CDR2 YYREEE (reference sequence). CDR3 DNA: TGTGCCAGCAGCTTGGGGACAGGGCCGAGCTCCTATAATTCACCCCTCCACTTT. It encodes CASSLGTGPSSYNSPLHF.